This T cell receptor beta chain was retrieved from a study of blood T cell repertoires in COVID-19. In the study overall: COVID-19 samples from acute and convalescent phases originated in the United States, Italy and Spain. T cells, B-cell-depleted T cells, or PBMCs supplied cDNA or gDNA.

Authors' processing steps: Amplification with reference gene primers provided the estimates of nucleated cell counts. This table comes from immunoSEQ multiplex PCR, and its TCRdb copy is limited to in-frame clones, with some not included. For V, J and clone size, that table is used; D and trimming come from the DNA. The sample shows about 150,000 clones, 89% of them seen only once. Trimming stripped 4 bases from V and 7 bases from J, with 10 bases between. Germline CDR1 reads LGHNA; CDR2 reads YNFKEQ. CDR3 length equals 12 residues. V is TRBV4-2 and J is TRBJ1-1, with no clear D. Sequenced material: peripheral blood. This sequence originates from a man aged 55 to 70 with acute or convalescent COVID-19. The DNA for the CDR3 is TGTGCCAGCAGCCGGTTCCGCGGTGAAGCTTTCTTT. Translation: CASSRFRGEAFF.